Listed below are T cell receptor beta chains from one sample, sequenced in a study of shared clonotypes between healthy human individuals. Libraries were prepared by immunoSEQ multiplex PCR; TCRdb keeps only in-frame clonotypes and omits some of them. Of millions of clones in the sample, roughly 95% were seen once. The sequencing sample was made of naive CD4+ T cells sorted from blood. The source is a man aged 18 to 30 in good health. CDR3s include the opening cysteine and the closing phenylalanine or tryptophan. Fields, in order: CDR3 protein, CDR3 DNA, clone size, V gene, D gene, J gene. D genes are given only for firm matches. The listing skips clone size in some rows; elsewhere it reads once, few, many or a size class.

cdr3_aa: CASGYAGGDTEAFF
cdr3_nt: TGTGCTAGTGGTTATGCCGGCGGAGACACTGAAGCTTTCTTT
clone_size: -
v_call: TRBV12-5
d_call: -
j_call: TRBJ1-1

cdr3_aa: CASSIGKGNSPLHF
cdr3_nt: TGTGCCAGTAGTATAGGAAAGGGCAATTCACCCCTCCACTTT
clone_size: few
v_call: TRBV19
d_call: -
j_call: TRBJ1-6

cdr3_aa: CAISGSEGEKLFF
cdr3_nt: TGTGCCATCAGTGGATCGGAGGGGGAAAAACTGTTTTTT
clone_size: -
v_call: TRBV10-3
d_call: -
j_call: TRBJ1-4

cdr3_aa: CASSLTTNTGELFF
cdr3_nt: TGTGCCAGCAGCTTGACGACGAACACCGGGGAGCTGTTTTTT
clone_size: -
v_call: TRBV5-4
d_call: -
j_call: TRBJ2-2

cdr3_aa: CAWSTPWRGNYGYTF
cdr3_nt: TGTGCCTGGAGTACCCCGTGGAGGGGAAACTATGGCTACACCTTC
clone_size: -
v_call: TRBV30
d_call: -
j_call: TRBJ1-2

cdr3_aa: CASSPGTVSGSSPLHF
cdr3_nt: TGTGCCAGCAGTCCCGGGACAGTGTCGGGAAGTTCACCCCTCCACTTT
clone_size: -
v_call: TRBV27
d_call: TRBD1
j_call: TRBJ1-6

cdr3_aa: CASSPLTGSGELFF
cdr3_nt: TGCGCCAGCAGCCCCCTGACAGGGTCCGGGGAGCTGTTTTTT
clone_size: -
v_call: TRBV5-1
d_call: TRBD1
j_call: TRBJ2-2

cdr3_aa: CASSPGGNSPLHF
cdr3_nt: TGTGCCAGCAGCCCCGGGGGTAATTCACCCCTCCACTTT
clone_size: -
v_call: TRBV7-3
d_call: -
j_call: TRBJ1-6

cdr3_aa: CASSLDGHGEKLFF
cdr3_nt: TGTGCCAGCAGCCTCGATGGGCACGGTGAAAAACTGTTTTTT
clone_size: -
v_call: TRBV9
d_call: -
j_call: TRBJ1-4

cdr3_aa: CASSYEGQGTYEQYF
cdr3_nt: TGTGCCAGCAGTTACGAGGGACAGGGGACCTACGAGCAGTACTTC
clone_size: -
v_call: TRBV6-5
d_call: TRBD1
j_call: TRBJ2-7

cdr3_aa: CASSSEGVTNEKLFF
cdr3_nt: TGCGCCAGCAGCTCGGAGGGGGTAACTAATGAAAAACTGTTTTTT
clone_size: -
v_call: TRBV5-1
d_call: -
j_call: TRBJ1-4

cdr3_aa: CSVLREFGEQYF
cdr3_nt: TGCAGCGTTTTGCGGGAGTTTGGCGAGCAGTACTTC
clone_size: -
v_call: TRBV29-1
d_call: TRBD2
j_call: TRBJ2-7

cdr3_aa: CASSGLRTGGGNQPQHF
cdr3_nt: TGTGCCAGCAGTGGTTTAAGGACAGGGGGCGGCAATCAGCCCCAGCATTTT
clone_size: -
v_call: TRBV6-1
d_call: TRBD1
j_call: TRBJ1-5

cdr3_aa: CASSSSRGNQPQHF
cdr3_nt: TGTGCCAGCAGTTCATCACGGGGCAATCAGCCCCAGCATTTT
clone_size: -
v_call: TRBV27
d_call: -
j_call: TRBJ1-5

cdr3_aa: CASSFLSASSYEQYF
cdr3_nt: TGCGCCAGCAGCTTCTTGTCGGCGAGCTCCTACGAGCAGTACTTC
clone_size: -
v_call: TRBV5-1
d_call: -
j_call: TRBJ2-7

cdr3_aa: CASSYSAIYSYEQYF
cdr3_nt: TGTGCCAGCAGTTACTCCGCCATTTACTCCTACGAGCAGTACTTC
clone_size: -
v_call: TRBV6-5
d_call: -
j_call: TRBJ2-7

cdr3_aa: CASSPPSDGETQYF
cdr3_nt: TGTGCCAGCTCACCTCCCTCGGATGGAGAGACCCAGTACTTC
clone_size: -
v_call: TRBV18
d_call: -
j_call: TRBJ2-5

cdr3_aa: CAISLDGTEAFF
cdr3_nt: TGTGCCATCAGTCTGGACGGGACTGAAGCTTTCTTT
clone_size: -
v_call: TRBV10-3
d_call: -
j_call: TRBJ1-1

cdr3_aa: CASSEAHVTGGFYEQYF
cdr3_nt: TGTGCCAGCAGTGAAGCGCATGTGACAGGGGGGTTCTACGAGCAGTACTTC
clone_size: -
v_call: TRBV6-1
d_call: TRBD1
j_call: TRBJ2-7

cdr3_aa: CASGGLRPTNTEAFF
cdr3_nt: TGTGCCAGCGGGGGCCTGAGACCTACGAACACTGAAGCTTTCTTT
clone_size: -
v_call: TRBV6-1
d_call: -
j_call: TRBJ1-1

cdr3_aa: CASSHVGQGGDEQFF
cdr3_nt: TGCGCCAGCAGCCACGTGGGACAGGGTGGGGATGAGCAGTTCTTC
clone_size: -
v_call: TRBV4-1
d_call: TRBD1
j_call: TRBJ2-1

cdr3_aa: CASSFGQGNTEAFF
cdr3_nt: TGTGCCAGCAGCTTTGGACAGGGTAACACTGAAGCTTTCTTT
clone_size: -
v_call: TRBV7-8
d_call: TRBD1
j_call: TRBJ1-1

cdr3_aa: CASSLDRPSTDTQYF
cdr3_nt: TGCGCCAGCAGTTTGGACAGGCCTAGCACAGATACGCAGTATTTT
clone_size: -
v_call: TRBV5-1
d_call: TRBD1
j_call: TRBJ2-3

cdr3_aa: CASRGQANQPQHF
cdr3_nt: TGCGCCAGCAGGGGACAGGCCAATCAGCCCCAGCATTTT
clone_size: once
v_call: TRBV10-2
d_call: TRBD1
j_call: TRBJ1-5

cdr3_aa: CASSQGQANTEAFF
cdr3_nt: TGCGCCAGCAGCCAGGGACAGGCGAACACTGAAGCTTTCTTT
clone_size: -
v_call: TRBV5-1
d_call: TRBD1
j_call: TRBJ1-1

cdr3_aa: CASSVASGGTDTQYF
cdr3_nt: TGTGCCAGCAGCGTAGCGAGCGGGGGGACAGATACGCAGTATTTT
clone_size: -
v_call: TRBV9
d_call: TRBD2
j_call: TRBJ2-3

cdr3_aa: CASSVTGGTDTQYF
cdr3_nt: TGTGCCAGCAGCGTGACAGGGGGCACAGATACGCAGTATTTT
clone_size: -
v_call: TRBV5-6
d_call: TRBD1
j_call: TRBJ2-3

cdr3_aa: CASRLWEMGEQFF
cdr3_nt: TGTGCCAGCAGGTTGTGGGAGATGGGTGAGCAGTTCTTC
clone_size: -
v_call: TRBV11-2
d_call: -
j_call: TRBJ2-1

cdr3_aa: CASTEGGGAREKLFF
cdr3_nt: TGTGCCAGCACCGAAGGCGGGGGCGCAAGGGAAAAACTGTTTTTT
clone_size: -
v_call: TRBV5-4
d_call: -
j_call: TRBJ1-4

cdr3_aa: CASMGTTFSNQPQHF
cdr3_nt: TGTGCCAGCATGGGGACCACATTTAGCAATCAGCCCCAGCATTTT
clone_size: -
v_call: TRBV6-1
d_call: -
j_call: TRBJ1-5

cdr3_aa: CASSRGDSYEQYF
cdr3_nt: TGTGCCAGCTCACGAGGGGACAGTTACGAGCAGTACTTC
clone_size: once
v_call: TRBV18
d_call: TRBD1
j_call: TRBJ2-7

cdr3_aa: CASSSNTVSYEQYF
cdr3_nt: TGTGCCAGCAGCTCTAACACGGTTTCCTACGAGCAGTACTTC
clone_size: few
v_call: TRBV7-2
d_call: -
j_call: TRBJ2-7